This TCR beta chain appears in the sequencing data of a study of blood T cell repertoires in COVID-19. About the research overall: Collection of acute and convalescent COVID-19 samples took place in the United States, Italy and Spain. Sample material is recorded as cDNA or gDNA derived from T cells, B-cell-depleted T cells, or PBMCs.

The CDR3 has 17 residues. The V gene lost 3 bases and the J gene lost 0 bases, with 17 bases spanning the gap. CDR1 LNHDA and CDR2 SQIVND come from the germline V gene (reference sequence). Per the original methods: By means of reference gene primer amplification, nucleated cell counts were estimated. Method: immunoSEQ multiplex PCR; TCRdb's copy keeps in-frame clones and lacks some. The V and J calls and the clone size are those of that table, but D and trimming were determined from the DNA. This sample has about 110,000 clones, with more than 75% found just once. The sequence was obtained from a man between 35 and 55 years old with acute or convalescent COVID-19. The V call is TRBV19, the J call TRBJ1-1; D is undetermined. The sequenced material came from peripheral blood. Written as DNA, the CDR3 is TGTGCCAGTAGTATTGGAGGGTTTCCCTTCATGAACACTGAAGCTTTCTTT. This translates into CASSIGGFPFMNTEAFF.